This note documents a single TCR beta chain sequence. Its antigen remains undetermined. No base-level quality is on record; no much larger clone is a single base apart. The CDR3 contains 14 residues, cysteine and phenylalanine counted. Just the 42-base CDR3 DNA is kept, in frame starting at base 1. The germline V gene specifies SGHDT as CDR1 and YYEEEE as CDR2. Trimming removed 2 bases from V and 1 base from J, leaving 7 bases between the germline ends. TCRbeta CDR3 regions were amplified from genomic DNA by means of the immunoSEQ Assay, a bias-controlled multiplex PCR. On the study's bioinformatics: The number of nucleated cells in each sample was estimated by amplification of reference gene primers within the assay. Sequence reads were collapsed and filtered to measure the absolute abundance of every unique TCRbeta CDR3 rearrangement. For each sample, productive Simpson clonality was calculated by taking the square root of Simpson's diversity index across productive rearrangements. Imported from immuneACCESS, the table was reduced by TCRdb to in-frame sequences with V and J called. These copies leave out some clones; in studies compared against another copy, an unresolved V gene accounts for under half, and the cause of the remainder is not known. V and J calls and clone size are as listed in that table; D and trimming were resolved from the DNA. The sample table shows about 140,000 clones, and more than 65% are seen once. The biggest ten clones account for 9.5% to 13% of the sample.

The sample belongs to a study of blood T cell repertoires in COVID-19 (dated by TCRdb to between 2020 and 2021). Concerning the study at large: Samples covering the acute and convalescent phases of COVID-19 were provided by collaborators in the United States, Italy and Spain. The repertoires were released in a freely available public database meant as a resource for research on the immune response to SARS-CoV-2. A de-identified subject ID, COVID-19 status, age in years and sex were almost always included in the sample metadata. Samples were obtained from the ongoing ImmuneRACE study (first 160 participants) and from about 1,300 subjects provided by 6 global collaborators. Subjects who had been exposed to COVID-19, were actively infected with it, or had recovered from it provided the deeply sampled blood TCRbeta repertoires that made up the dataset. The prospective study material was composed of cDNA or gDNA derived from T cells, B-cell-depleted T cells, or PBMCs. Where HLA class I and class II types were available, the types were taken from metadata supplied by the sample provider, not from assay-based typing.

Collaborating institutions collected whole blood in K2EDTA tubes following their own protocols. For TCRbeta analysis, collaborators shipped samples in one of three forms: frozen whole blood, isolated PBMCs, or DNA extracted from either of those sample types. The research as a whole found: How much clinical and demographic metadata was included differed by source and by participant, and the metadata was provided uncurated.

The sample taken for sequencing was peripheral blood. The chain couples TRBV5-6 to TRBJ1-5, with the D gene not clear enough to name. The TCR comes from a man between 60 and 75 years old with active or convalescent COVID-19. The DNA sequence is TGTGCCAGCAGCTTAAGCGGGAGCAATCAGCCCCAGCATTTT. It is translated as CASSLSGSNQPQHF.